This TCR beta chain emerged from a study of blood T cell repertoires in COVID-19 (dated by TCRdb to 2018 to 2021). For the study in its entirety: Collaborator samples came from the United States, Italy and Spain and covered acute and convalescent phases of COVID-19. Samples were obtained from the ongoing ImmuneRACE study (first 160 participants) and from about 1,300 subjects provided by 6 global collaborators. Where available, HLA class I and class II types were obtained from metadata supplied by the sample provider rather than from assay-based typing. The repertoires were released in a freely available public database intended as a resource for research on the immune response to SARS-CoV-2. The material from the prospective study consisted of cDNA or gDNA derived from T cells, B-cell-depleted T cells, or PBMCs. A de-identified subject ID, COVID-19 status, age in years and sex were almost always included in the sample metadata. Subjects who had been exposed to COVID-19, were actively infected with it, or had recovered from it provided the deeply sampled blood TCRbeta repertoires that made up the dataset.

General conclusions and limits of the study: Clinical and demographic metadata were provided uncurated, with the amount varying by source and participant.

Collaborating institutions collected whole blood in K2EDTA tubes following their own protocols. For TCRbeta analysis, collaborator samples were shipped as frozen whole blood, as isolated PBMCs, or as DNA extracted from either sample type. This clone was detected only once. Its antigen remains undetermined. Base quality data are lacking; no much larger clone is found one base away. The germline V gene provides CDR1 SGDLS and CDR2 YYNGEE. V is clipped by 4 bases and J by 4 bases, and the sequence between their germline boundaries is 17 bases long. The CDR3 goes from the cysteine to the phenylalanine over 16 residues. Just the 48-base CDR3 DNA is kept, in frame starting at base 1. TCRbeta CDR3 regions were amplified from genomic DNA by means of the immunoSEQ Assay, a bias-controlled multiplex PCR. In the original analysis: Within the assay, amplification of reference gene primers was used to estimate how many nucleated cells each sample contained. To quantify the absolute abundance of each unique TCRbeta CDR3 rearrangement, sequence reads were collapsed and filtered. Productive Simpson clonality was computed per sample as the square root of Simpson's diversity index over productive rearrangements. TCRdb stores this immuneACCESS table with in-frame sequences only. Part of the clones is absent; in the studies checked, under half of the shortfall reflects unresolved V genes, and no reason is known for the rest. V and J calls and clone size are given by that table; D and trimming were obtained from the DNA. A total of about 220,000 clones appear in this sample, 82% of them only once. Jointly, the top ten make up about 3.9% of the sample.

The specimen sequenced was peripheral blood. The V gene is TRBV9 and the J gene is TRBJ2-2, with TRBD2 as a weak D call on 7 bases. The TCR comes from a woman aged 80 or over with acute or convalescent COVID-19. The CDR3 in this case is CASSLTGGAGTGELFF. In nucleotide form, the sequence is TGTGCCAGCAGCCTAACTGGGGGGGCGGGCACCGGGGAGCTGTTTTTT.